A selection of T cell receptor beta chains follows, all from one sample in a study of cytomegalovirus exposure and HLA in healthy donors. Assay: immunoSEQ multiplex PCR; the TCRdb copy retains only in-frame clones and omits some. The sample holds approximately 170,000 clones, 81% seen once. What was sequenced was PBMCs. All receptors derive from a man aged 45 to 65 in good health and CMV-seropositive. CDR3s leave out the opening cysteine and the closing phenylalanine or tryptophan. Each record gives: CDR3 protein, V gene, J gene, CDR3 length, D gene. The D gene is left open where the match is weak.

CDR3: ASSPGQGLGEQY
V: TRBV5-1
J: TRBJ2-7
length: 12
D: TRBD1

CDR3: ASSRGRSTEAF
V: TRBV2
J: TRBJ1-1
length: 11
D: TRBD1

CDR3: ASSLVLSGNEQF
V: TRBV5-1
J: TRBJ2-1
length: 12
D: -

CDR3: ASSEAGDNSPLH
V: TRBV2
J: TRBJ1-6
length: 12
D: -

CDR3: ASSRDKAYEQY
V: TRBV4-3
J: TRBJ2-7
length: 11
D: -

CDR3: ASRDFRYEQY
V: TRBV28
J: TRBJ2-7
length: 10
D: -

CDR3: ASSLDRQETQY
V: TRBV5-4
J: TRBJ2-5
length: 11
D: -

CDR3: SARRTSGRGAYNEQF
V: TRBV29-1
J: TRBJ2-1
length: 15
D: TRBD2

CDR3: ASSSPRQAAYEQY
V: TRBV11-2
J: TRBJ2-7
length: 13
D: -

CDR3: ASSSRGPATEAF
V: TRBV7-2
J: TRBJ1-1
length: 12
D: TRBD1

CDR3: ASSERDRVYEQY
V: TRBV6-1
J: TRBJ2-7
length: 12
D: TRBD1

CDR3: ASSEDRMGGYEQY
V: TRBV6-1
J: TRBJ2-7
length: 13
D: -

CDR3: ASSQLTRLAGGPNEQF
V: TRBV14
J: TRBJ2-1
length: 16
D: TRBD2

CDR3: ASSPGGTKSSYEQY
V: TRBV5-1
J: TRBJ2-7
length: 14
D: TRBD2

CDR3: ASSWGTDQPQH
V: TRBV5-5
J: TRBJ1-5
length: 11
D: TRBD1

CDR3: ASSGARALSGYT
V: TRBV5-1
J: TRBJ1-2
length: 12
D: -

CDR3: ASSSIGSSTDTQY
V: TRBV7-3
J: TRBJ2-3
length: 13
D: -

CDR3: ASSLLTVINQPQH
V: TRBV7-2
J: TRBJ1-5
length: 13
D: -

CDR3: ASSHAGTSGSQY
V: TRBV7-9
J: TRBJ2-5
length: 12
D: TRBD2

CDR3: ASSPGRGRNEQF
V: TRBV27
J: TRBJ2-1
length: 12
D: -

CDR3: ASSLGLGNTGELF
V: TRBV7-8
J: TRBJ2-2
length: 13
D: -

CDR3: ASSLDRSIPLH
V: TRBV7-2
J: TRBJ1-6
length: 11
D: -

CDR3: ASSLDRVATRGAGELF
V: TRBV5-1
J: TRBJ2-2
length: 16
D: -

CDR3: ASSSYSPESIQY
V: TRBV27
J: TRBJ2-4
length: 12
D: -

CDR3: SVEESYTEAF
V: TRBV29-1
J: TRBJ1-1
length: 10
D: -

CDR3: ASSQELREGADTQY
V: TRBV4-3
J: TRBJ2-3
length: 14
D: TRBD2

CDR3: ASSPSRVGEQY
V: TRBV4-3
J: TRBJ2-7
length: 11
D: -

CDR3: ASSQVAGGPGQY
V: TRBV4-1
J: TRBJ2-7
length: 12
D: TRBD2

CDR3: ASSLGGTGNFNEKLF
V: TRBV5-1
J: TRBJ1-4
length: 15
D: TRBD1

CDR3: ASTYRQNTEAF
V: TRBV6-6
J: TRBJ1-1
length: 11
D: -

CDR3: ASSLWSQGGQPQH
V: TRBV28
J: TRBJ1-5
length: 13
D: -

CDR3: ASSADSGTNEKLF
V: TRBV5-1
J: TRBJ1-4
length: 13
D: -

CDR3: ASSAQRGMNTEAF
V: TRBV11-3
J: TRBJ1-1
length: 13
D: -

CDR3: ASSPVQGDSEKLF
V: TRBV28
J: TRBJ1-4
length: 13
D: TRBD1

CDR3: ASSDPGTGIETQY
V: TRBV6-1
J: TRBJ2-5
length: 13
D: TRBD1

CDR3: ASKGDIAKNIQY
V: TRBV6-6
J: TRBJ2-4
length: 12
D: -

CDR3: ASSVTSGRLKTQY
V: TRBV18
J: TRBJ2-5
length: 13
D: TRBD2

CDR3: ASSVGGADTQY
V: TRBV10-2
J: TRBJ2-3
length: 11
D: -

CDR3: ASSPIEYTEAF
V: TRBV18
J: TRBJ1-1
length: 11
D: -

CDR3: AISESGTSGGQETQY
V: TRBV10-3
J: TRBJ2-5
length: 15
D: TRBD2

CDR3: ASSVGTGQSYEQY
V: TRBV9
J: -
length: 13
D: -

CDR3: ASSLPEGTRNEKLF
V: TRBV5-5
J: TRBJ1-4
length: 14
D: -

CDR3: ASSAPLAARGDTQY
V: TRBV5-1
J: TRBJ2-3
length: 14
D: TRBD2

CDR3: ASSLRGPSTDTQY
V: TRBV7-8
J: TRBJ2-3
length: 13
D: -

CDR3: ASSFGGTDTQY
V: TRBV28
J: TRBJ2-3
length: 11
D: -

CDR3: ASSLGTSGGASETQY
V: TRBV5-1
J: TRBJ2-5
length: 15
D: TRBD2